This T cell receptor beta chain was observed in a study of cytomegalovirus exposure and HLA in healthy donors (TCRdb year 2017). For the wider study: According to an earlier analysis of 587 of the donors, about 179 million T cells yielded 90 million to 140 million unique TCR beta sequences and about 280 Gb of sequence data. The T cell repertoires of 666 subjects were profiled by immunosequencing and related to cytomegalovirus serostatus. High-throughput TCR immunosequencing, statistical association of individual TCRs with disease status, and machine learning were combined to predict cytomegalovirus infection status. Donor age, sex, ethnicity and CMV serostatus were collected together with the repertoire data. Roughly 290 gigabases of sequencing data and 91 million or so unique TCR sequences made up an early release that covered several hundred HLA-typed donors. On average, roughly 240,000 unique TCR beta nucleotide sequences were sequenced per donor among 398 genotyped donors of the cohort, with roughly 18% of those sequences being non-productive. All discovery cohort repertoires had been generated using a single sequencing platform. In a later genetic analysis, genome-wide SNP genotypes for about 60% of the 666 donors were used, and that subset was treated as a discovery cohort. Typing coverage differed by locus: A, B, C, DRB1 and DQB1 were typed in roughly 629-640 donors, DQA1 in 522, DPA1 in some 600, and DPB1 in just under 490. A later analysis re-examined previously published TCR beta repertoires from roughly 650 donors and added high-resolution HLA genotyping to investigate patterns of TCR occurrence. Rather than drawing on any new phenotypic data, the later analysis identified candidate immune exposures from TCR beta sequences and the way those sequences occurred across donors. Along with the approximately 600-subject first cohort, a separate validation cohort of about 110 different subjects was used. The study aimed to test whether cataloging public T cell receptors could reveal signatures of past pathogen exposure. Several DR-DQ haplotypes were handled as single units for association and clustering, since linkage in the cohort was strong. An earlier analysis of 450 to 750 of the donors used high-throughput TCR beta sequencing to judge whether each TCR beta V gene segment behaved as functional or pseudogenic. Both class I and class II loci were covered by HLA typing, at four-digit resolution. Of the roughly 400 genotyped donors, less than 85% were placed in the genetic ancestry cluster associated with self-reported Caucasian donors. Broad study findings and their caveats: Linkage disequilibrium might explain the correlated functional status among segregating V segments, but an unknown experimental factor could not be excluded. Several of the top co-occurrence clusters appeared to be linked to parvovirus B19, influenza, CMV and Epstein-Barr virus, according to a later analysis. Specific HLA alleles were associated with some 15,000 TCR beta sequences at a false discovery rate of 0.05 in a later analysis. An association between a missense DCLRE1C variant and V-gene and J-gene trimming of TCR beta chains was found in a later genetic analysis and replicated in an independent cohort. Most TCR sequences were seen in very few donors, while some public TCRs were found in many individuals. Strong co-occurrence of HLA alleles, especially DR and DQ, made assigning TCR associations to individual alleles difficult. In a later genetic analysis, fewer N-insertions in productive TCRs were reported among donors in an Asian-associated ancestry cluster than the roughly 700-donor mean. Because counts were too low, roughly 16 rarely observed V segments, including chromosome 9 orphons, were left out of the earlier analysis of approximately 500 of the donors. CMV serostatus was the only immune exposure information available for the cohort. According to a later analysis, TCR association rates differed among HLA loci, with DRB1 alleles showing the most associated TCRs and HLA-C alleles showing the fewest. A few of the identified cytomegalovirus-associated TCR beta chains were confirmed in vitro to be specific for cytomegalovirus antigens. In an earlier analysis of around 600 of the donors, most TCR beta V segments appeared in productive rearrangements about 87% or about 30% of the time, broadly matching IMGT annotations. A group of highly shared sequence variants was considered likely to be a technical artifact of the sequencing pipeline. A further reported finding was that TCR beta sequences accurately predicted the HLA-A and HLA-B alleles for most subjects in the first cohort. A total of fewer than 200 TCR beta chains were listed by the study as associated with cytomegalovirus. In both the original and validation cohorts, the classifier was reported to diagnose cytomegalovirus status with high specificity and sensitivity. Some IMGT-functional V segments, including TRBV6-2 and TRBV6-3, could not be distinguished by the 87-base-pair reads and were therefore excluded. The presence/absence analyses assumed that sequencing depth was roughly uniform across donors, and that assumption may not be true. Only TCR beta chains were sequenced in this cohort, and the absence of alpha or paired-chain data limited detectable features. In a later analysis, HLA-associated TCR beta chains were found to be more clonally expanded and to have lower generation probabilities than equally common non-associated chains. The authors suggested that the approach could potentially be generalized to other disease states and immunological phenotypes. According to a later analysis, most CMV-associated TCR beta chains appeared to be HLA-restricted, and the HLA associations seemed to be driven largely by CMV exposure. Because some donors lacked HLA typing at each locus, the association tests relied only on the typed subset.

Note on this clone: There is no known antigen for this receptor. No much larger clonotype is one base removed from it; base qualities were not supplied.

The library was obtained by the immunoSEQ multiplex PCR assay. The multiplex PCR relied on a mix of 60 forward primers for TCR Vbeta segments and 13 reverse primers for TCR Jbeta segments. Amplification of the CDR3 region of rearranged TCR beta genes was performed with a multiplex PCR assay on genomic DNA. The Illumina HiSeq System was used to sequence the amplified TCR beta libraries as 87-base-pair reads. As for the original processing: Across the 670 or so repertoires, a later analysis counted some 81 million unique TCR beta chains, 9.5 million to 13 million of which were shared by at least two donors. Raw reads were error-corrected and collapsed into unique sequences by a nearest-neighbor algorithm in which closely related sequences were merged to remove PCR and sequencing errors. V, D and J gene segments were assigned by aligning CDR3 sequences to IMGT reference sequences. Each retained sequence needed at least a six-nucleotide match to both a V gene segment and a J gene segment. A rearrangement counted as productive if the CDR3 had no stop codons and remained in frame with V and J, and every other rearrangement counted as non-productive. CDR3 was defined according to IMGT convention as the region running from the second conserved V-encoded cysteine to the conserved J-encoded phenylalanine. The earlier analysis of about 610 of the donors excluded any sequence lacking an unambiguous match to a single V gene segment. In an earlier analysis of 587 of the donors, a V segment was called functional when productive rearrangements were above 56.7%, and segregating when the standard deviation between donors exceeded 5%. To diagnose cytomegalovirus status from the catalog of TCR beta chain sequences, a statistical classification framework was built. V and J gene assignment, in a later analysis, came from comparing TCR nucleotide sequences with IMGT/GENE-DB human TR gene sequences. Using the TCRdist pipeline, a later analysis assigned CDR3 sequences along with most-parsimonious VDJ recombination scenarios. In a later analysis, each TCR beta chain was defined by its CDR3 amino acid sequence together with its V-gene family, and reads without a unique V-gene family were excluded. In a later analysis, 550 to 650 highly shared, low-generation-probability nucleotide sequences were removed to address suspected cross-contamination and a sequencing artifact. In a later analysis, a clonal expansion index for each public chain was calculated from normalized within-repertoire ranks of inferred template counts. In a later analysis, generation probabilities were computed using a VDJ recombination model fitted to out-of-frame rearrangements, and the results were checked against IGoR. Hypergeometric tests were used in a later analysis to score TCR-TCR, TCR-HLA and TCR-CMV co-occurrence, with a repertoire-size bias correction applied to the TCR pairs. False discovery rates were estimated in a later analysis by permuting HLA or CMV assignments 20 times. In a later analysis, co-occurring TCRs were grouped using DBSCAN, and TCRdist sequence similarity was added for clustering within HLA-allele-positive subsets. Repertoires with fewer than 30,000 or more than 120,000 public chains were left out of co-occurrence clustering, as were a few repertoires with anomalous nucleotide sharing. The table was pulled from immuneACCESS by TCRdb, which kept in-frame rearrangements only. Such tables lose some clones; where checked, under half of the loss comes from unresolved V genes, and the rest has no known cause. V and J calls and clone size follow that table, whereas D and trimming were derived from the DNA. This sample has about 160,000 clones in its table, and approximately 76% of those were observed once. Approximately 1.3% of the sample belongs to the ten largest clones.

The cohort was made up of about 610 healthy bone marrow donors. At the time of sampling, every cohort member was nominally healthy, though immune exposures that went unrecorded were likely present. The donor was CMV seronegative and belonged to the group of under 400 seronegative cohort members. A peripheral blood sample was collected from each donor, and TCR beta sequencing was performed on peripheral blood mononuclear cells. The Qiagen DNeasy Blood Extraction Kit was used to extract genomic DNA from the blood cell samples. The trim is 1 base for V and 4 bases for J, with a gap of 5 bases between the germline ends. CDR1 SGHDN and CDR2 FVKESK are derived from the germline V gene. Inclusive of the bounding cysteine and phenylalanine, the CDR3 is 12 residues long. This entry keeps only the CDR3 DNA: 36 bases, framed from base 1.

Recombination joined TRBV14 with TRBJ2-7; the D gene cannot be resolved reliably. The sequenced sample was PBMCs. The sequence was obtained from a man between 60 and 70 years old in good health and CMV-seronegative. The CDR3: CASSQVSYEQYF. The nucleotide sequence reads as follows: TGTGCCAGCAGCCAAGTTAGTTACGAGCAGTACTTC.